Here is one T cell receptor beta chain with its context. The antigen is undetermined. This CDR3 region has 13 residues. Germline V gene sequence: CDR1 SEHNR, CDR2 FQNEAQ (reference sequence). V lost 5 bases and J 3 bases, leaving 10 bases between the germline ends. Method: immunoSEQ multiplex PCR; TCRdb's copy keeps in-frame clones and lacks some. The table shows roughly 64,000 clones, with around 95% occurring only once. This record comes from a study of cytomegalovirus exposure and HLA in healthy donors. Study-wide results and caveats: Among TCR beta chains, those listed as cytomegalovirus-associated numbered some 170. Among TCR sequences, most were rare, though some public TCRs appeared in many donors. Clusters of TCRs from the first cohort tended to co-occur in the roughly 120 validation repertoires (as a later analysis found). In vitro work confirmed that a few CMV-associated chains recognize CMV antigens.

V is TRBV7-9 and J is TRBJ1-1; tentatively, D is TRBD1 (5 bases). The sequence was collected from a woman between 18 and 29 years old in good health and CMV-seropositive. Sequenced material: PBMCs. The CDR3 region has the DNA TGTGCCAGCAGCCCTGGAGGGGACACTGAAGCTTTCTTT. This translates into CASSPGGDTEAFF.